The 29 T cell receptor beta chains reported below all come from one sample, sequenced in a study of T cell responses to AZD1222 COVID-19 vaccine. The protocol was immunoSEQ multiplex PCR, while the TCRdb copy is restricted to in-frame clones and leaves out a portion. The sample records some 100,000 clones, around 84% being singletons. The sequencing here drew on peripheral blood, taken on day 0 of AZD1222 vaccination. The receptor source for this set is an adult in good health.

The rearrangement links TRBV7-3 to TRBJ2-1; 12 nucleotides agree with TRBD2. Germline CDR1 is SGHTA and CDR2 is FQGTGA. The CDR3 consists of 18 residues. J was trimmed by 5 bases and V by 5 bases; bases with no gene match: 13. The DNA for the CDR3 is TGTGCCAGCAGCAGGGATTCTAGCGGGAGGGTTCTTGACAATGAGCAGTTCTTC. The encoded protein is CASSRDSSGRVLDNEQFF.

The rearrangement uses TRBV6-6 and TRBJ2-2; D is perhaps TRBD2 (5 bases). Trimming pared 0 bases from V and 2 bases from J, leaving 7 bases between. Germline V lookup: CDR1 MNHNY, CDR2 SVGAGI (reference sequence). CDR3 length: 15 residues. CDR3 sequence reads: CASSYSRGNTGELFF. In DNA form, the CDR3 reads TGTGCCAGCAGTTACTCTCGGGGAAACACCGGGGAGCTGTTTTTT.

This chain uses TRBV6-4 with TRBJ2-3, with 8 bases identical to TRBD2. V was clipped by 5 bases and J by 1 base; unmatched bases: 2. Germline CDR1 reads MRHNA; CDR2 reads SNTAGT. This CDR3 comprises 14 residues. The CDR3 spells CASSSREGTDTQYF. The CDR3 DNA sequence: TGTGCCAGCAGTTCGCGGGAGGGCACAGATACGCAGTATTTT.

The chain employs TRBV19 and TRBJ1-5; D is unresolved. CDR1 is LNHDA, CDR2 SQIVND, per germline (reference sequence). V was shortened by 5 bases and J by 4 bases, with 15 bases between the two germline ends. The CDR3 sequence is 15 residues long. Here the CDR3 reads CASSLQWSGNQPQHF. The CDR3, as DNA: TGTGCCAGTAGTCTACAGTGGTCGGGGAATCAGCCCCAGCATTTT.

The chain is built from TRBV5-4 and TRBJ1-1, with 7 positions matching TRBD1. Trimming took 0 bases from V and 0 from J; bases not matched to a gene: 8. Germline CDR1 SGHNT, CDR2 YYREEE (reference sequence). This CDR3 is 17 amino acids long. CDR3 in amino acids: CASSLVGQGVMNTEAFF. CDR3 nucleotides: TGTGCCAGCAGCTTGGTAGGGCAGGGGGTAATGAACACTGAAGCTTTCTTT.

J is TRBJ1-1 and V is TRBV19, with D possibly being TRBD1 (6 bases). The germline V gene encodes CDR1 LNHDA and CDR2 SQIVND (reference sequence). The length of the CDR3 is 12 residues. Trimming shortened V by 3 bases and J by 6 bases, and 8 bases separated the two germline ends. In nucleotides, the CDR3 is TGTGCCAGTAGTATGGGGGCGCCTGAAGCTTTCTTT. It is translated as CASSMGAPEAFF.

CDR3 DNA: TGTGCCAGCAGTTTGATGGGGGGGGACACCATATATTTT. Encoded protein: CASSLMGGDTIYF. The rearrangement joins TRBV27 to TRBJ1-3, with D possibly TRBD1 on 5 matching bases. Germline V gene data show CDR1 as MNHEY and CDR2 as SMNVEV (reference sequence). The CDR3 spans 13 residues. Trimming stripped 3 bases from V and 8 bases from J, with 11 bases between.

The rearrangement links TRBV6-5 to TRBJ1-1, with D maybe TRBD1 (5 bases). The germline V gene encodes CDR1 MNHEY and CDR2 SVGAGI. The CDR3 contains 15 residues. V was trimmed by 6 bases and J by 1 base, leaving 15 bases between them. This chain's CDR3 is CASRPAGTENTEAFF. The CDR3 DNA follows: TGTGCCAGCAGACCCGCCGGGACGGAGAACACTGAAGCTTTCTTT.

The rearrangement links TRBV27 to TRBJ2-5; D is tentatively TRBD1 or TRBD2 (5 bases each). Deletions cut 5 bases from V and 7 bases from J, with 20 bases between. Germline CDR1 is MNHEY and CDR2 is SMNVEV (reference sequence). CDR3 size: 15 residues. CDR3 loop: CASSLGTEPRGTQYF. The CDR3 coding sequence is TGTGCCAGCAGTCTCGGGACGGAACCAAGAGGGACCCAGTACTTC.

The chain recombines TRBV5-1 with TRBJ1-2; D is unresolved. The CDR3 spans 15 residues. CDR1 SGHRS and CDR2 YFSETQ come from the germline V gene. V dropped 5 bases and J dropped 5 bases, with 19 bases sitting between them. CDR3 loop: CASRLLPDTAYGYTF. Written as DNA, the CDR3 is TGCGCCAGCAGACTCCTCCCAGACACAGCATATGGCTACACCTTC.

The genes are TRBV19 and TRBJ1-1; D uncertain. Germline CDR1 LNHDA, CDR2 SQIVND (reference sequence). The CDR3 extends over 15 amino acids. V was cut by 3 bases and J by 1 base, with 12 bases left in between. The CDR3 DNA reads TGTGCCAGTAGTATCGGGCTCCGACAGAACACTGAAGCTTTCTTT. Amino acids: CASSIGLRQNTEAFF. Drawing the rest from reference TRBV19 and TRBJ1-1, the complete variable domain is DGGITQSPKYLFRKEGQNVTLSCEQNLNHDAMYWYRQDPGQGLRLIYYSQIVNDFQKGDIAEGYSVSREKKESFPLTVTSAQKNPTAFYLCASSIGLRQNTEAFFGQGTRLTVV.

The V and J genes are TRBV4-3 and TRBJ2-2, with 9 positions matching TRBD2. The length of the CDR3 is 18 residues. After removal of 1 base from V and 6 bases from J, the junction contained 12 bases not matched to a gene. Per the germline V gene, CDR1 is LGHNA and CDR2 is YSLEER. This CDR3 is CASSQAYPSGVPAGELFF. In nucleotides, the CDR3 is TGCGCCAGCAGCCAAGCTTATCCTAGCGGGGTTCCCGCCGGGGAGCTGTTTTTT.

This chain connects TRBV21-1 to TRBJ1-2. TRBV21-1 corresponds to a pseudogene. There are 15 residues in the CDR3. The CDR3 nucleotides are TGTGCCAGCAGCAATCGGGGGGGAGCTAACTATGGCTACACCTTC. Protein sequence: CASSNRGGANYGYTF.

The chain employs TRBV19 and TRBJ1-1; 9 bases line up with TRBD1. V dropped 5 bases and J dropped 5; count of bases not matched to a gene: 15. The CDR3 has 17 amino acids. Germline V gives CDR1 LNHDA, CDR2 SQIVND (reference sequence). Here the CDR3 DNA reads TGTGCCAGTAGTGAAGGACAGGGGAGGGATTGGGCTACTGAAGCTTTCTTT. Amino acid sequence: CASSEGQGRDWATEAFF.

The chain employs TRBV9 and TRBJ2-3; D may match TRBD1 or TRBD2 (5 bases each). The ends were cut back, 4 bases at V and 1 base at J, with 10 bases in the middle. The germline V gene has CDR1 SGDLS and CDR2 YYNGEE. This CDR3 is built from 14 residues. This CDR3 is CASSPGGGTDTQYF. The CDR3 DNA follows: TGTGCCAGCAGCCCTGGGGGAGGCACAGATACGCAGTATTTT.

V is TRBV19 and J is TRBJ2-3; TRBD2 matches 13 bases. The CDR3 totals 15 residues. Trimming took 3 bases from V and 7 from J; bases not matched to a gene: 4. CDR1 and CDR2 (germline): LNHDA, SQIVND (reference sequence). CDR3 region: CASSIPLAGGNTQYF. CDR3 nucleotides: TGTGCCAGTAGTATTCCACTAGCGGGAGGGAATACGCAGTATTTT.

This chain connects TRBV9 to TRBJ1-1, with D possibly TRBD1 on 6 matching bases. Trimming shortened V by 3 bases and J by 3 bases, and 9 bases separated the two germline ends. Looked up from germline, CDR1 is SGDLS and CDR2 is YYNGEE. The CDR3 runs 13 residues. The CDR3: CASSEEGDTEAFF. The CDR3 DNA reads as TGTGCCAGCAGCGAGGAGGGGGACACTGAAGCTTTCTTT.

The CDR3 sequence: CASSYSGGNTEAFF. CDR3 nucleotide sequence: TGTGCCAGCAGTTATTCCGGAGGGAACACTGAAGCTTTCTTT. The chain combines TRBV6-2 or TRBV6-3 with TRBJ1-1; D not resolved. The CDR3 spans 14 residues. Germline CDR1 is MNHEY and CDR2 is SVGEGT. V was clipped by 3 bases and J by 1 base, with 9 bases between them.

The chain uses TRBV5-1 and TRBJ1-1, with D perhaps matching TRBD1 (5 bases). Between the trimmed V and J ends, which lost 4 bases and 2 bases, there was a span of 21 bases. Per the germline V gene, CDR1 is SGHRS and CDR2 is YFSETQ. The CDR3 runs to 17 residues. The CDR3 nucleotides read TGCGCCAGCAGCGATCCATTTAGGGGAAGAAGAAACACTGAAGCTTTCTTT. It specifies CASSDPFRGRRNTEAFF.

This clone was observed once. The CDR3 loop reads CASSPDRGANYGYTF. DNA of the CDR3: TGTGCCAGCTCACCCGACAGGGGAGCTAACTATGGCTACACCTTC. The chain has TRBV18 and TRBJ1-2; 8 bases line up with TRBD1. In germline, CDR1 is KGHSH, CDR2 LQKENI. The CDR3 length is 15 residues. Trimming at V came to 3 bases and at J to 0 bases, leaving 3 bases not matched to a gene.

This clone was recorded only once. The V gene is TRBV7-3, the J gene TRBJ2-3; D ambiguous. V was shortened by 4 bases and J by 2 bases, with 4 bases between the two germline ends. CDR1 and CDR2 (germline): SGHTA, FQGTGA. CDR3 length equals 12 residues. The chain's CDR3 is CASSSSTDTQYF. The CDR3 nucleotides are TGTGCCAGCAGCTCGTCCACAGATACGCAGTATTTT. The full variable domain, rest sourced from reference TRBV7-3 and TRBJ2-3, is GAGVSQTPSNKVTEKGKYVELRCDPISGHTALYWYRQSLGQGPEFLIYFQGTGAADDSGLPNDRFFAVRPEGSVSTLKIQRTERGDSAVYLCASSSSTDTQYFGPGTRLTVL.

V gene TRBV7-2 combines with J gene TRBJ1-1; weak D call: TRBD1 (5 bases). Trimming removed 5 bases at V and 0 bases at J, with 13 bases between. Germline V gene data show CDR1 as SGHTA and CDR2 as FQGNSA. The CDR3 has 15 residues. CDR3 nucleotides: TGTGCCAGCAGCCTTACTGGAGGGGTGAACACTGAAGCTTTCTTT. Translation gives CASSLTGGVNTEAFF.

The genes are TRBV9 and TRBJ1-6; D unresolved. CDR3 length: 14 amino acids. Trimming shortened V by 0 bases and J by 7 bases, and 8 bases separated the two germline ends. CDR1 and CDR2 from the germline V gene are SGDLS and YYNGEE. DNA of the CDR3: TGTGCCAGCAGCGTAGATGGTGCGAATTCACCCCTCCACTTT. This encodes CASSVDGANSPLHF.

This clone was picked up a small number of times. The chain combines TRBV4-2 with TRBJ2-7; 8 bases are shared with TRBD1. The CDR3 totals 20 residues. Losses at the gene ends were 0 bases for V and 1 base for J; bases not matched to a gene: 17. The germline V gene has CDR1 LGHNA and CDR2 YNFKEQ. Written as DNA, the CDR3 is TGTGCCAGCAGCCAAGAAGCCATTGGACAGGGAAAAATTAGTTCCTACGAGCAGTACTTC. Translation gives CASSQEAIGQGKISSYEQYF.

This chain uses TRBV9 with TRBJ2-7; either TRBD1 or TRBD2 may fit D (5 bases each). Deletions cut 0 bases from V and 3 bases from J, with 13 bases between. The CDR3 length is 15 residues. Germline V CDR1 and CDR2: SGDLS, YYNGEE. DNA for the CDR3: TGTGCCAGCAGCGTAGGGGGGACCCTAAACTACGAGCAGTACTTC. Translating gives CASSVGGTLNYEQYF.

The CDR3 DNA follows: TGTGCCAGCAGTTACGGACAGGGAGTAGGCGCCATATATTTT. It encodes CASSYGQGVGAIYF. The chain employs TRBV6-5 and TRBJ1-3, with TRBD1 matching 8 bases. Unmatched junction bases numbered 8, after V lost 2 bases and J lost 11 bases. This CDR3 contains 14 residues. CDR1 MNHEY and CDR2 SVGAGI come from the germline V gene.

This chain uses TRBV18 with TRBJ2-2; unclear D gene. V lost 2 bases and J lost 0, with 7 bases in between. CDR1 is KGHSH, CDR2 LQKENI, per germline. The CDR3 covers 15 residues. CDR3 in DNA: TGTGCCAGCTCACCAGTAGGGTCGAACACCGGGGAGCTGTTTTTT. Translating it yields CASSPVGSNTGELFF.

This sequence joins TRBV3-1 (or the pseudogene TRBV3-2) and TRBJ1-2, with 9 bases that match TRBD1. This CDR3 spans 16 amino acids. J gave up 4 bases and V 4 bases, and 10 bases lay outside the gene matches. The germline gives CDR1 LGHDT, CDR2 YNNKEL (reference sequence). For the CDR3, the DNA is TGTGCCAGCAGCCCCCAACCCCAACAGGGGGCCTATGGCTACACCTTC. This encodes CASSPQPQQGAYGYTF.

There are a few counts of this clone. The J gene is TRBJ2-3, the V gene TRBV13; the D gene is possibly TRBD2 (5 bases). V was clipped by 7 bases and J by 2 bases, with 13 bases between them. CDR1 is PRHDT and CDR2 is FYEKMQ in the germline V gene (reference sequence). The CDR3 totals 14 residues. This CDR3 reads CASILRGYTDTQYF. The CDR3 DNA reads TGTGCCAGCATCCTACGGGGTTACACAGATACGCAGTATTTT.